This T cell receptor (beta chain) is from a study of T cell changes during pregnancy in multiple sclerosis (dated by TCRdb to about 2019). Concerning the study at large: The study looked at changes in the T cell repertoire across pregnancy in women with multiple sclerosis.

A remark on this clone: There is no known antigen for this receptor. Base qualities are not at hand, and no much larger clone is one base apart.

Libraries came from the immunoSEQ multiplex PCR assay. TCRdb provides this immuneACCESS table in a form limited to in-frame rearrangements. Some clones are lacking; in checked studies, under half of them reflect an unresolved V gene, and why the rest are absent is not known. The sample contains 85,000 to 100,000 clones, approximately 92% of them found a single time. The leading ten clones occupy over 2% of the sample. Counted from cysteine to phenylalanine, this CDR3 has 16 amino acids. The CDR3 DNA has 48 bases and is translated from base 1. From a lookup of the germline V gene, CDR1 and CDR2 are MDHEN and SYDVKM. From V the trimming removes 5 bases and from J it removes 5 bases, while the gene matches leave 7 bases of the junction unaccounted for.

The rearranged segments are TRBV28 and TRBJ2-1, with 12 middle bases fitting TRBD2. The source of this sequence is a female donor with multiple sclerosis, enrolled in a pregnancy study. Source: peripheral blood, taken in the first trimester of pregnancy. The DNA sequence is TGTGCCAGCAGTCTTGGACTAGCGGGATTTGACAATGAGCAGTTCTTC. The translation is CASSLGLAGFDNEQFF.